These 7 T cell receptor beta chains were all obtained from the same sample, sequenced in a study of shared clonotypes between healthy human individuals. Profiling relied on immunoSEQ multiplex PCR, and the TCRdb table lists in-frame clones only, not all of them. The sample records approximately 470,000 clones, roughly 80% being singletons. The source material was PBMCs. All receptors derive from a woman aged 40-49 years in good health. Some clones in this sample may be carry-over from other donors' samples.

This clone appeared many times. Other DNA sequences in this specimen translate into the identical CDR3. The rearrangement uses TRBV27 and TRBJ2-7; D is ambiguous. The ends were cut back, 4 bases at V and 3 bases at J, with 4 bases in the middle. In germline, CDR1 is MNHEY, CDR2 SMNVEV (reference sequence). This CDR3 region has 11 residues. This CDR3 reads CASSSGYEQYF. In DNA form, the CDR3 reads TGTGCCAGCAGTTCGGGCTACGAGCAGTACTTC.

In its sample, this clone was seen once. The chain uses TRBV9 and TRBJ2-6; 8 bases fit TRBD1. CDR1 and CDR2 (germline): SGDLS, YYNGEE. Trimming at V came to 3 bases and at J to 0 bases, leaving 5 bases not matched to a gene. The CDR3 has 17 amino acids. Here the CDR3 reads CASSGTGYISGANVLTF. CDR3 coding DNA: TGTGCCAGCAGCGGGACAGGGTACATCTCTGGGGCCAACGTCCTGACTTTC.

The chain joins TRBV5-4 to TRBJ1-1; the D is unclear. CDR1 is SGHNT, CDR2 YYREEE, per germline (reference sequence). The V gene lost 5 bases and the J gene lost 3 bases, with 17 bases spanning the gap. The CDR3 is 15 amino acids. The CDR3 region has the DNA TGTGCCAGCAGTTCGGAGTGGGCCGTGGACACTGAAGCTTTCTTT. As protein: CASSSEWAVDTEAFF.

V usage is TRBV23-1 and J usage is TRBJ2-7, with no clear D. TRBV23-1 carries the ORF label, with uncertain function. The CDR3 is made up of 13 amino acids. V lost 3 bases, J lost 5 bases, and 11 bases lay in between. The CDR3 region is CASSHRGRNEQYF. CDR3 sequence (DNA): TGCGCCAGCAGTCACCGCGGCCGCAACGAGCAGTACTTC.

This clone has only one observation. A far larger clone is just one base off, so this is likely a read error. V is TRBV7-2 and J is TRBJ1-5; no firm D call. The V and J ends lost 5 bases and 3 bases respectively, with 11 bases between them. The germline gives CDR1 SGHTA, CDR2 FQGNSA. This CDR3 contains 14 residues. CDR3 in amino acids: CASSTDVDNQPQHF. The CDR3 DNA follows: TGTGCCAGCAGCACGGACGTAGACAATCAGCCCCAGCATTTT. Based on the CDR3 plus reference TRBV7-2 and TRBJ1-5, the full variable domain is GAGVSQSPSNKVTEKGKDVELRCDPISGHTALYWYRQSLGQGLEFLIYFQGNSAPDKSGLPSDRFSAERTGGSVSTLTIQRTQQEDSAVYLCASSTDVDNQPQHFGDGTRLSIL.

The J gene is TRBJ2-3, the V gene TRBV9; 10 positions match TRBD2. Germline V gene lookup returns CDR1 SGDLS and CDR2 YYNGEE. The trim removed 2 bases at V and 6 bases at J, leaving 6 bases unmatched. The CDR3 runs 15 residues. The DNA for the CDR3 is TGTGCCAGCAGCGTTTTCCTAGCGGGAGTGGATACGCAGTATTTT. It encodes CASSVFLAGVDTQYF. The full variable domain, in which reference TRBV9 and TRBJ2-3 provide the parts outside the CDR3, is DSGVTQTPKHLITATGQRVTLRCSPRSGDLSVYWYQQSLDQGLQFLIQYYNGEERAKGNILERFSAQQFPDLHSELNLSSLELGDSALYFCASSVFLAGVDTQYFGPGTRLTVL.

The rearrangement uses TRBV11-1 and TRBJ1-1; unclear D gene. Germline CDR1 reads SGHAT; CDR2 reads FQDESV (reference sequence). This CDR3 has 14 amino acids. Trimming pared 5 bases from V and 3 bases from J, leaving 13 bases between. CDR3 DNA sequence: TGTGCCAGCAGCCATACAGCAGGTGACACTGAAGCTTTCTTT. Its protein product is CASSHTAGDTEAFF.